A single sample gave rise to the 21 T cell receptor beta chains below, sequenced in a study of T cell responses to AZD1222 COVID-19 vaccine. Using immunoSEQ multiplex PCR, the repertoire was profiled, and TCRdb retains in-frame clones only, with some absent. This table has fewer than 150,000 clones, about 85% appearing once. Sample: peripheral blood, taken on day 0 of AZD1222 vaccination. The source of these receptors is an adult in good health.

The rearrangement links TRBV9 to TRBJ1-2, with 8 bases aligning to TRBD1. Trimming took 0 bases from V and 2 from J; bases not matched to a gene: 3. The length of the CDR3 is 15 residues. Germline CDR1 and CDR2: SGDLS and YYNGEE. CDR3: CASSVGPGGNYGYTF. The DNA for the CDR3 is TGTGCCAGCAGCGTAGGGCCAGGGGGCAACTATGGCTACACCTTC.

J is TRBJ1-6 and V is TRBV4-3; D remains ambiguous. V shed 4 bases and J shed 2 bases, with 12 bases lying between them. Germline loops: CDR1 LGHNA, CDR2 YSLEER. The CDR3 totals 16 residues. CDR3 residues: CASSPTLRAYNSPLHF. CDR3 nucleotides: TGCGCCAGCAGCCCCACCCTGCGCGCCTATAATTCACCCCTCCACTTT.

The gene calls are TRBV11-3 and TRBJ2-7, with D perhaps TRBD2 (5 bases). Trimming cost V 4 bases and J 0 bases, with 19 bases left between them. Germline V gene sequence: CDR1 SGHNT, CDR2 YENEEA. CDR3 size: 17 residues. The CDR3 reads CASSSPDQRRVSYEQYF. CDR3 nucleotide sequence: TGTGCCAGCAGCTCCCCCGACCAGCGGCGTGTCTCCTACGAGCAGTACTTC.

The CDR3 DNA sequence: TGTGCCAGCAGCACCTACCTAGGACAGGGGGCGACTGGCTACACCTTC. Translation gives CASSTYLGQGATGYTF. The chain is built from TRBV7-9 and TRBJ1-2, with 11 bases fitting TRBD1. The V and J ends lost 5 bases and 7 bases, in that order; junction bases with no gene match: 12. The germline V gene has CDR1 SEHNR and CDR2 FQNEAQ (reference sequence). CDR3 size: 16 residues.

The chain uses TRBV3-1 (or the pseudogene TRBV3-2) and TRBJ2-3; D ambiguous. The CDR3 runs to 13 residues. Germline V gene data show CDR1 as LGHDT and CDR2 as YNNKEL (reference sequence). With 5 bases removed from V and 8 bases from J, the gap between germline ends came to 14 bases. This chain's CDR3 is CASSTAGVGTQYF. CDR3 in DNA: TGTGCCAGCAGCACGGCAGGCGTTGGTACGCAGTATTTT.

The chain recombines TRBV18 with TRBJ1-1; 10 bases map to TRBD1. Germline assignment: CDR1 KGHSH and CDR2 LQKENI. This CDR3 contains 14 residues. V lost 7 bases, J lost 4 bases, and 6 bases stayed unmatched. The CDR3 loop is CASLRDRGGTEAFF. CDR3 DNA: TGTGCCAGCTTACGGGACAGGGGCGGCACTGAAGCTTTCTTT.

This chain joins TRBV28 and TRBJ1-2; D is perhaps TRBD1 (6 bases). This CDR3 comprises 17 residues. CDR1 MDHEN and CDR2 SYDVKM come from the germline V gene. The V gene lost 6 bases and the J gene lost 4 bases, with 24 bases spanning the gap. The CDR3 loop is CASSSVGHSFGGYGYTF. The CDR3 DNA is TGTGCCAGCAGCTCGGTGGGACACTCGTTCGGTGGCTATGGCTACACCTTC.

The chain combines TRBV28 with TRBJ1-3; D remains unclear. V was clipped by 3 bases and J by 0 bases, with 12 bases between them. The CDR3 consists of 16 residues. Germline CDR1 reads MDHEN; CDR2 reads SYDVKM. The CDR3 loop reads CASSLSQHISGNTIYF. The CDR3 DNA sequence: TGTGCCAGCAGTTTGTCCCAGCACATCTCTGGAAACACCATATATTTT.

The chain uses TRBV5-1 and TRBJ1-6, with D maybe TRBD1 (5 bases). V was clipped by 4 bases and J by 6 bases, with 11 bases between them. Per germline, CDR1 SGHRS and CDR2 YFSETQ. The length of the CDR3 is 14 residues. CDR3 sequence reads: CASSDRAANSPLHF. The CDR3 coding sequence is TGCGCCAGCAGCGACAGAGCCGCTAATTCACCCCTCCACTTT. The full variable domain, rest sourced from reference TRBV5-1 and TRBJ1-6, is KAGVTQTPRYLIKTRGQQVTLSCSPISGHRSVSWYQQTPGQGLQFLFEYFSETQRNKGNFPGRFSGRQFSNSRSEMNVSTLELGDSALYLCASSDRAANSPLHFGNGTRLTVT.

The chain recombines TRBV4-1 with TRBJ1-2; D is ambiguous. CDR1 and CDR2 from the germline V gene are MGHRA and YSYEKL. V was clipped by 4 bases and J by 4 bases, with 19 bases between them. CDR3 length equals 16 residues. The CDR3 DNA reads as TGCGCCAGCAGCCGCCATGCCGAGAGGAACTCCTATGGCTACACCTTC. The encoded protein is CASSRHAERNSYGYTF.

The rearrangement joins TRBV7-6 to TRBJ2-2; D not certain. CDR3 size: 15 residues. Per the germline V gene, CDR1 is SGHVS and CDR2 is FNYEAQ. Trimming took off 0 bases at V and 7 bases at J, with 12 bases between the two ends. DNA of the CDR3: TGTGCCAGCAGCTTAGCAGGGTCTCGAGGCGGGGAGCTGTTTTTT. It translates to CASSLAGSRGGELFF.

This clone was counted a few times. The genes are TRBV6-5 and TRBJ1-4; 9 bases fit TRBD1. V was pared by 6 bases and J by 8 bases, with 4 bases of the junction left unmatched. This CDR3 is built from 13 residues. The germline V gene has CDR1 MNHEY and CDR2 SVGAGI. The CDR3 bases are TGTGCCAGCAGGGACAGGGGTAGGGAAAAACTGTTTTTT. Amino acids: CASRDRGREKLFF.

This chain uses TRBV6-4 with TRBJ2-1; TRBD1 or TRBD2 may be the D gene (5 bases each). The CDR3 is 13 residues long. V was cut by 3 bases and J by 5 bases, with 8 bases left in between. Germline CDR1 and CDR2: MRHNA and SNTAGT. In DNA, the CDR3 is TGTGCCAGCAGTGAAGGGGAGAACAATGAGCAGTTCTTC. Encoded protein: CASSEGENNEQFF.

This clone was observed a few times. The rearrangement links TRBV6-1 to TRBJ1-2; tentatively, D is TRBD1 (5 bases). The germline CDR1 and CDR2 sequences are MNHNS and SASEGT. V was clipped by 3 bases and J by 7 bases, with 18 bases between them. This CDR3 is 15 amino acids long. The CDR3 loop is CASSDRGSPRGGYTF. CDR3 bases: TGTGCCAGCAGTGATAGGGGCAGCCCCCGGGGTGGCTACACCTTC.

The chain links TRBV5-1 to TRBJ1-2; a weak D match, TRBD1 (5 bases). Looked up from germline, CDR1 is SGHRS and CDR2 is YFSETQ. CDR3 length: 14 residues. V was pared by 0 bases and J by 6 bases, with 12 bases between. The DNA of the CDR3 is TGCGCCAGCAGCTTGGCTCTAGGGGAGGATGGCTACACCTTC. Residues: CASSLALGEDGYTF. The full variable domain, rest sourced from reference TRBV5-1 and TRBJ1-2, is KAGVTQTPRYLIKTRGQQVTLSCSPISGHRSVSWYQQTPGQGLQFLFEYFSETQRNKGNFPGRFSGRQFSNSRSEMNVSTLELGDSALYLCASSLALGEDGYTFGSGTRLTVV.

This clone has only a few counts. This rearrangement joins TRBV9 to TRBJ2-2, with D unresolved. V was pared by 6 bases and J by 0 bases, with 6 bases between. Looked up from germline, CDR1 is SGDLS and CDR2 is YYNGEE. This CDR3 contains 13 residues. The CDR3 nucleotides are TGTGCCAGCACCAGGCCGAACACCGGGGAGCTGTTTTTT. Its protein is CASTRPNTGELFF.

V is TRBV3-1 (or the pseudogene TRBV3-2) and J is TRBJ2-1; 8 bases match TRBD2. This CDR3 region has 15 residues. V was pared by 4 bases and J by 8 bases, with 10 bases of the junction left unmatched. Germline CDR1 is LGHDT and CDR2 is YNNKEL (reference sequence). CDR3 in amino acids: CASSPSGTRYHEQFF. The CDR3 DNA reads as TGTGCCAGCAGCCCCTCCGGGACTAGGTACCATGAGCAGTTCTTC.

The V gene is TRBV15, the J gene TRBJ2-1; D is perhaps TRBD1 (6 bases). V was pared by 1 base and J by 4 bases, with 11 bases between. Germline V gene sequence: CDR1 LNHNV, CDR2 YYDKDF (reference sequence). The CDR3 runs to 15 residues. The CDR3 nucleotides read TGTGCCACCAGCAGAGTTGGACAGAGGTACAATGAGCAGTTCTTC. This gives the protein CATSRVGQRYNEQFF.

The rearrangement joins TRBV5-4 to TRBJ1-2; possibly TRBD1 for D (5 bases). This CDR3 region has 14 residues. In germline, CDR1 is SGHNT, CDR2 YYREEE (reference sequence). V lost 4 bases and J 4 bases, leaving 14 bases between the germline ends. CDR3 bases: TGTGCCAGCAGCCCCACAGGATATGTCTATGGCTACACCTTC. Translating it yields CASSPTGYVYGYTF.

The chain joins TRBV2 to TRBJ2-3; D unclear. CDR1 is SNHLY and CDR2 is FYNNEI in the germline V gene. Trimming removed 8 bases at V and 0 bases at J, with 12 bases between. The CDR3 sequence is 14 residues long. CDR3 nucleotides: TGTGCCAGCCCCGGGCGAGTAAGCACAGATACGCAGTATTTT. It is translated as CASPGRVSTDTQYF.

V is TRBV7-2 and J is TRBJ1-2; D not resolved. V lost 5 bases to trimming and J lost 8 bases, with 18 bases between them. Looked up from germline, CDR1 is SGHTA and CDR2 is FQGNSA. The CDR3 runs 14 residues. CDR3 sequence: CASSHQEGGRGYTF. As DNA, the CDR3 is TGTGCCAGCAGCCACCAGGAGGGTGGTCGCGGCTACACCTTC.